The present T cell receptor (beta chain) was sequenced within a study of OX40 agonist ivuxolimab in advanced cancers. Libraries were prepared by immunoSEQ multiplex PCR; TCRdb keeps only in-frame clonotypes and omits some of them. The repertoire holds about 64,000 clones, with more than 75% as singletons. CDR1 MNHNY and CDR2 SVGAGI come from the germline V gene (reference sequence). V was shortened by 5 bases and J by 0 bases, with 11 bases between the two germline ends. The CDR3 consists of 15 residues. The sample in question was CD4+ or CD8+ T cells sorted from blood, obtained in a trial of the OX40 agonist ivuxolimab. The chain uses TRBV6-6 and TRBJ2-4, with D tentatively TRBD2 (6 bases). This sequence originates from an adult with an advanced solid tumor such as melanoma, head and neck, liver or kidney cancer. The CDR3 bases are TGTGCCAGCAGTCCGGGGGAGATAGCCAAAAACATTCAGTACTTC. Translation: CASSPGEIAKNIQYF.